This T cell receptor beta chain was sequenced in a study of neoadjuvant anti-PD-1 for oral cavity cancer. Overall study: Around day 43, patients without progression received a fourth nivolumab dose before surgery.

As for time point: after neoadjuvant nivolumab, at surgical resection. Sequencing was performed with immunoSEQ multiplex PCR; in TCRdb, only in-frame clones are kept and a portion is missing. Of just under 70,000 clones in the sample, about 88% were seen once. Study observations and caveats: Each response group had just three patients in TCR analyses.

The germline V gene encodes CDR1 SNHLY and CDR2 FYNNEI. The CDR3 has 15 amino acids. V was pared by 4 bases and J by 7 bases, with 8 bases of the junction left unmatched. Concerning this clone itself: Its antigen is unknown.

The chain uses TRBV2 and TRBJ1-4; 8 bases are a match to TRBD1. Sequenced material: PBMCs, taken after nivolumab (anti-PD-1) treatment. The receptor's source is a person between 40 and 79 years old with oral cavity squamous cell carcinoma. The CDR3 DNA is TGTGCCAGCAGTGCAAGGCAGGGGGCTGGTGAAAAACTGTTTTTT. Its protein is CASSARQGAGEKLFF.